This TCR beta chain was profiled in a study of T-cell reconstitution after alpha-beta-depleted transplantation in children. Regarding this clonotype: A much larger clone differs by one base, so this may be a read error.

This CDR3 has 13 residues. Germline-derived CDR1 and CDR2 are DFQATT and SNEGSKA (reference sequence). V lost 2 bases to trimming and J lost 3 bases, with 10 bases between them. Preparation of the TCRbeta library involved a method that used unique molecular identifiers. A single record per CDR3 protein comes from TCRdb applying MiXCR to the PCR reads. The sample consists of a few hundred thousand distinct CDR3 sequences, roughly a tenth of them appearing once. The material was PBMCs from the stem cell graft donor, obtained from the stem cell graft. This TCR was recovered from a human donor who donated a stem cell graft to a child with acute myeloid leukemia. The rearrangement joins TRBV20-1 to TRBJ1-2; D is ambiguous. The CDR3 DNA reads as TGCAGTGCTAGATCGGGGAGTCACTATGGCTACACCTTC. Its protein is CSARSGSHYGYTF.